The 30 T cell receptor beta chains listed next were all sequenced from one sample in a study of early T cells in non-severe SARS-CoV-2 infection. TCRdb ran MiXCR on the 5' RACE reads and lists one entry per CDR3 protein. The table shows about 98,000 distinct CDR3 sequences, with 9.5% to 12% occurring only once. The sequenced sample consisted of whole blood. Receptor source: an adult who was a healthcare worker with PCR-confirmed SARS-CoV-2 infection or an uninfected control (not recorded which).

The sample holds many counts of this clonotype. The V and J genes are TRBV6-5 and TRBJ2-4; D is possibly TRBD1 (5 bases). The CDR3 has 14 amino acids. Between the trimmed V and J ends, which lost 6 bases and 0 bases, there was a span of 9 bases. Germline CDR1 and CDR2: MNHEY and SVGAGI. The DNA of the CDR3 is TGTGCCAGCAGAACCGACAGAGCCAAAAACATTCAGTACTTC. Protein: CASRTDRAKNIQYF.

The chain has TRBV29-1 and TRBJ1-1; TRBD1 matches at 7 bases. The germline V gene has CDR1 SQVTM and CDR2 ANQGSEA. V was pared by 6 bases and J by 5 bases, with 15 bases of the junction left unmatched. This CDR3 comprises 15 residues. CDR3 DNA sequence: TGCAGCGTCTGTGACAGGGCCTGGGGGAGTACTGAAGCTTTCTTT. Translated: CSVCDRAWGSTEAFF.

The sample holds a few counts of this clonotype. This chain joins TRBV6-6 and TRBJ2-1; D gene unclear. This CDR3 is 14 amino acids long. Germline V gene lookup returns CDR1 MNHNY and CDR2 SVGAGI (reference sequence). V was cut by 5 bases and J by 12 bases, with 20 bases left in between. The CDR3 loop is CASSESTGLRVQFF. The CDR3, as DNA: TGTGCCAGCAGTGAATCGACGGGCCTTCGGGTGCAGTTCTTC.

J is TRBJ1-4 and V is TRBV9; perhaps TRBD1 as D (6 bases). The CDR3 covers 15 residues. Germline V gene lookup returns CDR1 SGDLS and CDR2 YYNGEE. V was trimmed by 0 bases and J by 0 bases, leaving 6 bases between them. CDR3 nucleotides: TGTGCCAGCAGCGTAGGACAGGCAACTAATGAAAAACTGTTTTTT. Amino acids: CASSVGQATNEKLFF.

The rearrangement links TRBV13 to TRBJ1-2; D is uncertain. The CDR3 sequence is 14 residues long. Trimming took off 5 bases at V and 0 bases at J, with 10 bases between the two ends. Germline lookup yields CDR1 PRHDT and CDR2 FYEKMQ (reference sequence). The CDR3 reads CASSQIAPNYGYTF. The CDR3 coding sequence is TGTGCCAGCAGCCAAATAGCGCCTAACTATGGCTACACCTTC.

The V gene is TRBV28, the J gene TRBJ1-4; no definite D call. There are 11 residues in the CDR3. CDR1 and CDR2 (germline): MDHEN, SYDVKM. V shed 2 bases and J shed 10 bases, with 5 bases lying between them. DNA for the CDR3: TGTGCCAGCAGTTTAGAAGGAAAACTGTTTTTT. It yields the protein CASSLEGKLFF.

The sample holds many counts of this clonotype. The rearrangement uses TRBV19 and TRBJ2-2, with D possibly called TRBD1 or TRBD2 (5 bases each). Germline V gene lookup returns CDR1 LNHDA and CDR2 SQIVND (reference sequence). V was cut by 6 bases and J by 4 bases, with 15 bases left in between. CDR3 length: 15 amino acids. CDR3 nucleotide sequence: TGTGCCAGTAGACCGGGACGGAGATTCACCGGGGAGCTGTTTTTT. This encodes CASRPGRRFTGELFF.

This clonotype was picked up many times. In nucleotides, the CDR3 is TGTGCCAGCAGCTTGGACAGGGGCCGAACTGAAGCTTTCTTT. Its protein is CASSLDRGRTEAFF. V gene TRBV5-4 combines with J gene TRBJ1-1, with 7 positions matching TRBD1. This CDR3 has 14 amino acids. Germline trimming cut 0 bases from V and 5 bases from J; bases unmatched to any gene: 4. In germline, CDR1 is SGHNT, CDR2 YYREEE (reference sequence).

This clonotype was seen a few times. This chain links TRBV6-5 with TRBJ2-7; D is perhaps TRBD2 (5 bases). Germline V gives CDR1 MNHEY, CDR2 SVGAGI. This CDR3 comprises 14 residues. The V end lost 0 bases, the J end lost 2 bases, and 8 bases lay between the germline ends. This CDR3 reads CASSYSRVAYEQYF. In nucleotides, the CDR3 is TGTGCCAGCAGTTACTCGAGGGTAGCCTACGAGCAGTACTTC.

This clonotype showed up many times. The V and J genes are TRBV21-1 and TRBJ2-7; the table's D call of TRBD1 was not tested on the DNA. TRBV21-1 is flagged as a pseudogene. CDR3 length: 19 amino acids. This chain's CDR3 is CASSKGLTALLGVPYEQYF. The CDR3 DNA follows: TGTGCCAGCAGCAAAGGTCTTACGGCTTTATTGGGGGTCCCCTACGAGCAGTACTTC.

This clonotype was recorded at least ten times. The junction departs from germline at one end; a sequencing error may be responsible. The genes are TRBV20-1 and TRBJ1-3; TRBD1 matches 10 bases. Looked up from germline, CDR1 is DFQATT and CDR2 is SNEGSKA (reference sequence). CDR3 size: 18 residues. The CDR3 DNA reads as TGCAGTGCTAGAGCAGGGTCCAAGACAGGGGGCTCTGAAAACACCATATATTTT. This translates into CSARAGSKTGGSENTIYF.

Of note for this clonotype: The germline gene is not matched at one end of the junction; a read error may be the cause. CDR3: CVSSYFGPQHNEQFF. The CDR3 nucleotides are TGTGTCAGCAGTTACTTTGGGCCCCAGCACAATGAGCAGTTCTTC. The chain employs TRBV6-5 and TRBJ2-1, with D unclear. CDR1 MNHEY and CDR2 SVGAGI come from the germline V gene. The length of the CDR3 is 15 residues.

In its sample, this clonotype was seen many times. V gene TRBV3-1 combines with J gene TRBJ2-3, with 9 nucleotides matching TRBD2. The germline CDR1 and CDR2 sequences are LGHDT and YNNKEL (reference sequence). V shed 0 bases, J shed 3 bases, and the junction held 7 bases outside the gene matches. The length of the CDR3 is 17 residues. The CDR3 DNA is TGTGCCAGCAGCCAAGATTTGCTAGCGGGAACTACAGATACGCAGTATTTT. Translating gives CASSQDLLAGTTDTQYF.

This clonotype was observed many times. This chain links TRBV5-1 with TRBJ2-3; TRBD2 matches 14 bases. V lost 3 bases, J lost 3 bases, and 6 bases stayed unmatched. The CDR3 is made up of 17 amino acids. Germline V CDR1 and CDR2: SGHRS, YFSETQ. The CDR3 region is CASSSGTSGSWTDTQYF. The CDR3, as DNA: TGCGCCAGCAGCTCCGGGACTAGCGGGAGTTGGACAGATACGCAGTATTTT.

The genes are TRBV6-1 and TRBJ2-5, with TRBD2 matching 11 bases. The CDR3 consists of 15 residues. Looked up from germline, CDR1 is MNHNS and CDR2 is SASEGT. V lost 5 bases and J lost 4; bases outside the gene matches: 6. Written as DNA, the CDR3 is TGTGCCAGCAGTTCCGGACTAGCGGGTAGAGAGACCCAGTACTTC. Translation: CASSSGLAGRETQYF.

This clonotype was counted at least ten times. The genes are TRBV20-1 and TRBJ2-7; 8 bases agree with TRBD1. The CDR3 has 15 amino acids. V shed 1 base and J 9 bases; nucleotides not matched to a gene: 14. Germline V CDR1 and CDR2: DFQATT, SNEGSKA (reference sequence). The CDR3 DNA follows: TGCAGTGCTAGAGGACAGGGGAGCCCTCGGAGTGGGCAGTACTTC. Its translation is CSARGQGSPRSGQYF.

This clonotype turned up a few times. The genes are TRBV29-1 and TRBJ2-6, with unresolved D. Germline V gene sequence: CDR1 SQVTM, CDR2 ANQGSEA. This CDR3 has 12 amino acids. Trimming removed 8 bases from V and 1 base from J, with 6 bases in between. In DNA, the CDR3 is TGCAGCTTTAAGTCTGGGGCCAACGTCCTGACTTTC. Protein: CSFKSGANVLTF.

In DNA form, the CDR3 reads TGTGCCAGCAGTGCAACCTCTCCTCCGGGACCTGGAAACACCATATATTTT. Protein product: CASSATSPPGPGNTIYF. This chain joins TRBV6-1 and TRBJ1-3; D possibly corresponds to TRBD1 (5 bases). The CDR3 extends over 17 amino acids. V was pared by 4 bases and J by 2 bases, with 18 bases between. Germline V lookup: CDR1 MNHNS, CDR2 SASEGT.

This chain links TRBV13 with TRBJ2-7; D not certain. V lost 5 bases to trimming and J lost 0 bases, with 5 bases between them. This CDR3 is 12 amino acids long. Germline V gives CDR1 PRHDT, CDR2 FYEKMQ (reference sequence). CDR3 bases: TGTGCCAGCAGCCCTTACTCCTACGAGCAGTACTTC. It encodes CASSPYSYEQYF.

The sample holds a few counts of this clonotype. CDR3 sequence: CASSLSTDYGYTF. The CDR3 nucleotides are TGCGCCAGCAGCTTATCGACAGACTATGGCTACACCTTC. This chain connects TRBV5-1 to TRBJ1-2, with D tentatively TRBD1 (5 bases). V dropped 2 bases and J dropped 3 bases, with 8 bases sitting between them. The CDR3 length is 13 residues. CDR1 and CDR2 (germline): SGHRS, YFSETQ.

The sample holds many counts of this clonotype. This chain connects TRBV7-2 to TRBJ2-5, with 9 bases identical to TRBD1. This CDR3 comprises 14 residues. Germline V gives CDR1 SGHTA, CDR2 FQGNSA. Trimming took 7 bases from V and 5 from J; bases not matched to a gene: 8. Written as DNA, the CDR3 is TGTGCCAGCACCATCGACAGGGGGTCGGAGACCCAGTACTTC. Translating it yields CASTIDRGSETQYF.

J is TRBJ1-1 and V is TRBV4-1; D is ambiguous. V lost 3 bases and J 0 bases, leaving 11 bases between the germline ends. Germline-derived CDR1 and CDR2 are MGHRA and YSYEKL. There are 15 residues in the CDR3. The CDR3 sequence: CASSQARVLNTEAFF. CDR3 in DNA: TGCGCCAGCAGCCAGGCTCGTGTGTTGAACACTGAAGCTTTCTTT.

There are many counts of this clonotype. The chain is built from TRBV12-3 or TRBV12-4 and TRBJ2-6, with a weak D call TRBD1 (5 bases). The CDR3 length is 15 residues. V lost 5 bases to trimming and J lost 2 bases, with 10 bases between them. CDR3 sequence: CASSERTPGANVLTF. The CDR3 bases are TGTGCCAGCAGTGAAAGGACACCTGGGGCCAACGTCCTGACTTTC.

CDR3 loop: CASSRGLAGNNEQFF. The CDR3 DNA sequence: TGCGCCAGCAGCAGGGGACTAGCGGGTAACAATGAGCAGTTCTTC. The chain joins TRBV5-1 to TRBJ2-1; the match to TRBD2 covers 12 bases. The CDR3 totals 15 residues. The germline CDR1 and CDR2 sequences are SGHRS and YFSETQ. After removal of 4 bases from V and 5 bases from J, the junction contained 4 bases not matched to a gene.

The chain is built from TRBV6-5 and TRBJ2-7, with 7 bases matching TRBD1. The V and J ends lost 10 bases and 2 bases, in that order; junction bases with no gene match: 5. Germline values: CDR1 MNHEY, CDR2 SVGAGI. The CDR3 sequence is 12 residues long. The CDR3 nucleotides read TGTGCCACCCAGACAGGGACCTACGAGCAGTACTTC. It codes for CATQTGTYEQYF.

The table lists this clonotype with many counts. The rearrangement uses TRBV7-2 and TRBJ2-3; maybe TRBD2 (5 bases). Trimming removed 3 bases at V and 6 bases at J, with 10 bases between. The CDR3 spans 13 residues. Germline CDR1 is SGHTA and CDR2 is FQGNSA. The chain's CDR3 is CASSLGVRDTQYF. CDR3 in DNA: TGTGCCAGCAGCTTGGGAGTCAGGGATACGCAGTATTTT.

This clonotype has ten or more counts. This chain joins TRBV30 and TRBJ2-3; no clear D. CDR1 GTSNPN and CDR2 SVGIG come from the germline V gene (reference sequence). CDR3 length: 12 amino acids. Trimming took 0 bases from V and 11 from J, leaving 12 bases between them. The CDR3 bases are TGTGCCTGGAGTGTACATAGTGGCAAGCAGTATTTT. This gives the protein CAWSVHSGKQYF.

CDR3 loop: CSVEESISGNTIYF. The DNA of the CDR3 is TGCAGCGTTGAAGAGTCCATATCTGGAAACACCATATATTTT. The rearrangement uses TRBV29-1 and TRBJ1-3; D unclear. V was trimmed by 0 bases and J by 1 base, leaving 7 bases between them. CDR3 length equals 14 residues. The germline CDR1 and CDR2 sequences are SQVTM and ANQGSEA.

The J gene is TRBJ2-7, the V gene TRBV28; D is possibly TRBD2 (6 bases). Between the trimmed V and J ends, which lost 4 bases and 1 base, there was a span of 14 bases. The CDR3 has 15 amino acids. Germline CDR1 and CDR2: MDHEN and SYDVKM. CDR3 residues: CASSSVGTGSYEQYF. In nucleotides, the CDR3 is TGTGCCAGCAGTTCAGTCGGGACTGGTTCCTACGAGCAGTACTTC. The full variable domain, in which reference TRBV28 and TRBJ2-7 provide the parts outside the CDR3, is DVKVTQSSRYLVKRTGEKVFLECVQDMDHENMFWYRQDPGLGLRLIYFSYDVKMKEKGDIPEGYSVSREKKERFSLILESASTNQTSMYLCASSSVGTGSYEQYFGPGTRLTVT.

This clonotype was counted a few times. This sequence joins TRBV5-6 and TRBJ2-7, with D unresolved. Germline lookup yields CDR1 SGHDT and CDR2 YYEEEE. The CDR3 covers 14 residues. V lost 4 bases to trimming and J lost 1 base, with 12 bases between them. The CDR3 DNA reads TGTGCCAGCAGCCCCGGCAGGACGTCCTACGAGCAGTACTTC. Protein sequence: CASSPGRTSYEQYF.